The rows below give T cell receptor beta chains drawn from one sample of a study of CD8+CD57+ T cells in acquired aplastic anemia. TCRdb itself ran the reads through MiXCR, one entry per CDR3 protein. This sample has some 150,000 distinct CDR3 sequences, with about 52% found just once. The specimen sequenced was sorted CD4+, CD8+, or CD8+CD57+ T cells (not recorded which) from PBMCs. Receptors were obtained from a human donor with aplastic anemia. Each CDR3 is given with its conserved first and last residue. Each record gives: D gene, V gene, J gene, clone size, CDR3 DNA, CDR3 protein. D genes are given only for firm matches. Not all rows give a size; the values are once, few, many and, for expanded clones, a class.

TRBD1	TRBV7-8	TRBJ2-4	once	TGTGCCAGCAGCCGTTCTGGGACAGAGGCCAAAAACATTCAGTACTTC	CASSRSGTEAKNIQYF
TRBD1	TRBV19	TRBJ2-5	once	TGTGCCAGTAGTACAGGGGGCGAGGGAAGAGAGACCCAGTACTTC	CASSTGGEGRETQYF
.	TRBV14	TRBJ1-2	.	TGTGCCAGCAGCCAAGATCTTATGGGCAGCCACGTAGTAGGCTCCGATCGCTACACCTTC	CASSQDLMGSHVVGSDRYTF
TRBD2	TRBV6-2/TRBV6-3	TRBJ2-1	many	TGTGCCAGCAGTTACAATGGGCGGGGGGGCAAAAATGAGCAGTTCTTC	CASSYNGRGGKNEQFF
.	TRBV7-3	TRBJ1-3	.	TGTGCCAGCAGTCCGGATGGAAACACCATATATTTT	CASSPDGNTIYF
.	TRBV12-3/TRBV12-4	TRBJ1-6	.	TGTGCCAGCAGTTTGGAAAACAGAATAAATTCACCCCTCCACTTT	CASSLENRINSPLHF
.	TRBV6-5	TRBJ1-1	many	TGTGCCAGCAGTCACGGACAGAAGTCTGAAGCTTTCTTT	CASSHGQKSEAFF
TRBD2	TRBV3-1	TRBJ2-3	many	TGTGCCAGCAGCCAAGACTCCGGGGAGGGAGATACGCAGTATTTT	CASSQDSGEGDTQYF
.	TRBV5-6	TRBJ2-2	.	TGTGCCAGCAGCTTGGCTGTTACCGGGGAGCTGTTTTTT	CASSLAVTGELFF
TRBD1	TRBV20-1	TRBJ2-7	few	TGCAGTGCTCGCGGGACAGGGCGAGGCGAGCAGTACTTC	CSARGTGRGEQYF
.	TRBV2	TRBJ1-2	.	TGTGCCAGCAGTGTTGTGGGGCAGCGGAGCTATGGCTACACCTTC	CASSVVGQRSYGYTF
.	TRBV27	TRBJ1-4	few	TGTGCCAGCAGAATGGGGGGGGCTTGGGGGGAAAAACTGTTTTTT	CASRMGGAWGEKLFF
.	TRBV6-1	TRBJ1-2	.	TGTGCCAGCCCACCACCGGGTATCCGGGGGTATGGCTACACCTTC	CASPPPGIRGYGYTF
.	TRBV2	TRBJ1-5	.	TGTGCCAGCAGTGAGCGCAGGGACGTGATTCAAGGCAATCAGCCCCAGCATTTT	CASSERRDVIQGNQPQHF
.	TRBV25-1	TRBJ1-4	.	TGTGCCAGCAGTGAGATCAAGGATAGTGAAAAACTGTTTTTT	CASSEIKDSEKLFF
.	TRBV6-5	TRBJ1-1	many	TGTGCCAGCAGTTACCCAACCGAAGCTTTCTTT	CASSYPTEAFF
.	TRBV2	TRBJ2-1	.	TGTGCCAGCAGTATCCGGGACATAATATTTTACAATGAGCAGTTCTTC	CASSIRDIIFYNEQFF
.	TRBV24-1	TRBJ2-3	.	TGTGCCACCAGTGAGTCTACAGAGACGCAGTATTTT	CATSESTETQYF
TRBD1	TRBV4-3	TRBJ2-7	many	TGCGCCAGCAGTCCCGGGACAGGGGTCGTGTACGAGCAGTACTTC	CASSPGTGVVYEQYF
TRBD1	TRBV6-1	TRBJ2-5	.	TGTGCCAGCAGCATACAGGGGAGTCAAGAGACCCAGTACTTC	CASSIQGSQETQYF
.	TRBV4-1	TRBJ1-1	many	TGCGCCAGCAGCCAAGTCGTGGCAAACACTGAAGCTTTCTTT	CASSQVVANTEAFF
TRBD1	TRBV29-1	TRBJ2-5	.	TGCAGCTTAGGACCCGGGACAGAGAAAGAGACCCAGTACTTC	CSLGPGTEKETQYF
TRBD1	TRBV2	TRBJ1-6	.	TGTGCCAGCAGGACGGACAGGGATAGTTCACCCCTCCACTTT	CASRTDRDSSPLHF
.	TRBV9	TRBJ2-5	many	TGTGCCAGCAGCGTAGTAGACAGCCCTCGGATAGAGACCCAGTACTTC	CASSVVDSPRIETQYF
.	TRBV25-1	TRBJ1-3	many	TGTGCCAGCAGTGGTCCTCAACGGTCCTCTGGAAACACCATATATTTT	CASSGPQRSSGNTIYF
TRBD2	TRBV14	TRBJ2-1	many	TGTGCCAGCAGCCAAGATCAGGGACGGCTAGCGGCGAAGTTCTTC	CASSQDQGRLAAKFF
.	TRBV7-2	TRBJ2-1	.	TGTGCCAGCAGCTTGCGTTCATACAATGAGCAGTTCTTC	CASSLRSYNEQFF
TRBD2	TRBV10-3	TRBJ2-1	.	TGTGTCATCAGAACTAGCGGGGGGGCCGAAAATGAGCAGTTCTTC	CVIRTSGGAENEQFF
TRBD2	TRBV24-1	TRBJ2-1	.	TGTGCCACCAGTCAACTAGCGGGAGGTTACAATGAGCAGTTCTTC	CATSQLAGGYNEQFF
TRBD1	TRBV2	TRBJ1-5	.	TGTGCCAGCAGTCCGGACAGGGTTCTTCCTATCAATCAGCCCCAGCATTTT	CASSPDRVLPINQPQHF
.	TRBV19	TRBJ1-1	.	TGTGCCAGTATAACAGGGATATCGAACACTGAAGCTTTCTTT	CASITGISNTEAFF
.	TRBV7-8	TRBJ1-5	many	TGTGCCAGCAGCTTAAAAGGGTTTCAGCCCCAGCATTTT	CASSLKGFQPQHF
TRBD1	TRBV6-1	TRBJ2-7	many	TGTGCCAGCAGTGAAGGACAGGGAGCCTACGAGCAGTACTTC	CASSEGQGAYEQYF
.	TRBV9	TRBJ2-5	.	TGTGCCAGCCGGGAGACCCAGTACTTC	CASRETQYF
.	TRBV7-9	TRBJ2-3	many	TGTGCCAGCAGCTTAGATGGTAGCGCGGTCACAGATACGCAGTATTTT	CASSLDGSAVTDTQYF